These T cell receptor beta chains were read from a single sample in a study of blood T cells in healthy people across ages. TCRdb reprocessed the 5' RACE reads with MiXCR, giving one entry per CDR3 protein. The top ten clones hold less than 2.5% of a sample with about 1.8 million distinct CDR3 sequences, 40% to 55% of them seen once. What was sequenced was blood. These receptors all come from a woman aged 40-49 years in good health. Both conserved end residues are trimmed from each CDR3.

J gene | V gene | CDR3 protein
TRBJ2-3 | TRBV7-2 | ASSLKWADTQY
. | TRBV5-1 | ASSSTGGGSYNEQY
. | TRBV25-1 | ASSPLGTELAKNIQY
TRBJ1-1 | TRBV11-2 | ASSKGRVSEAF
TRBJ2-1 | TRBV7-9 | ASSRLVGEQF
TRBJ2-3 | TRBV11-2 | ASSPPWGSTDTQY
TRBJ1-1 | TRBV29-1 | SADRAVGTEAF
TRBJ2-5 | TRBV7-2 | ASSPRRGALQETQY
TRBJ2-4 | TRBV7-2 | ASRAPGTGDPGQLKNIQY
TRBJ2-5 | TRBV12-3/TRBV12-4 | ASRPTSGAETQY
TRBJ2-1 | TRBV19 | ASIGDEQF
TRBJ2-3 | TRBV6-6 | ASSNKRGKPSDTQY
TRBJ2-5 | TRBV7-2 | ASSFTGSQETQY
TRBJ2-5 | TRBV28 | ASSPPGTGGEQY
TRBJ2-4 | TRBV3-1 | ASSQHRTSGEAGLQY
TRBJ1-2 | TRBV4-3 | ASSLGGIYGYT
TRBJ2-5 | TRBV7-2 | ASSLARLDAETQY
TRBJ1-2 | TRBV20-1 | SARGLGTATNGCT
TRBJ2-1 | TRBV4-3 | ASSQTVGAYNEQF
TRBJ2-4 | TRBV20-1 | SAETRTGFGTMPRGY
TRBJ2-1 | TRBV12-3/TRBV12-4 | ASRAGWDEQF
TRBJ2-5 | TRBV20-1 | SAPGTVSMTQY
TRBJ2-7 | TRBV4-3 | ASSHESGTNYEQY
TRBJ2-1 | TRBV28 | ASSGRPRNEQF
TRBJ2-7 | TRBV6-1 | ASSGTETYEQY
TRBJ2-3 | TRBV11-2 | ASSLELAGATGTQY